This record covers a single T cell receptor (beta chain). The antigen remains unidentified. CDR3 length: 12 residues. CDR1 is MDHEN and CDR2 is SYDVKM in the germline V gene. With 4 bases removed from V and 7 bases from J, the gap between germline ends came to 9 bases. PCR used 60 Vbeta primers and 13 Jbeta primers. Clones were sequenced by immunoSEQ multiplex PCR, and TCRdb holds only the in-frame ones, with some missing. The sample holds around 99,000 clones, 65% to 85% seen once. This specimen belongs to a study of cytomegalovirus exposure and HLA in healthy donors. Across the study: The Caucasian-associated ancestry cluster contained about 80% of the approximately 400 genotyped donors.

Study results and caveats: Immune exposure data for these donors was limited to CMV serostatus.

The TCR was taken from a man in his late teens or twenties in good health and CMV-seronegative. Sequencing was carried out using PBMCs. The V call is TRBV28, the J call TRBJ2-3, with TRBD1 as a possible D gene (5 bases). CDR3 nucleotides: TGTGCCAGCAGTTCCTCAGGGTATACGCAGTATTTT. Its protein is CASSSSGYTQYF. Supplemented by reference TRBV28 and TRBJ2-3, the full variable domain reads DVKVTQSSRYLVKRTGEKVFLECVQDMDHENMFWYRQDPGLGLRLIYFSYDVKMKEKGDIPEGYSVSREKKERFSLILESASTNQTSMYLCASSSSGYTQYFGPGTRLTVL.